This T cell receptor (beta chain) was identified during a study of shared clonotypes between healthy human individuals. Study-wide findings and caveats: An anticipated effect of sequencing depth on clonotype sharing among donors was recognized.

Assay used: immunoSEQ multiplex PCR; TCRdb lists only in-frame clones, some missing. Altogether about 1 million clones are present, approximately 68% being singletons, with the ten largest covering around 1.5%. Details on this clone: Its antigen remains unidentified.

The sequencing sample was made of memory CD4+ T cells sorted from blood. The subset was: CD45RA-negative fraction. This clonotype was sampled from a man younger than 30 in good health.

CDR3 loop: CASSLGADQGSSPLHF. The CDR3 DNA follows: TGTGCCAGCAGCTTGGGAGCAGACCAAGGTAGTTCACCCCTCCACTTT. The chain couples TRBV27 to TRBJ1-6; D uncertain. V was pared by 6 bases and J by 9 bases, with 21 bases between. Germline CDR1 reads MNHEY; CDR2 reads SMNVEV (reference sequence). CDR3 size: 16 residues.